The following is a TCR beta chain sequence with its context. V shed 4 bases and J shed 1 base, with 14 bases lying between them. The CDR3 has 15 residues. Germline loops: CDR1 MNHEY, CDR2 SMNVEV (reference sequence). The sample originates from a study of shared clonotypes between healthy human individuals. The overall study: Samples came from two female and a few male donors aged 18 to 49.

The data were produced by immunoSEQ multiplex PCR, yet TCRdb's version contains in-frame clones alone and is incomplete. The table records about 1,900,000 clones, roughly 95% of them present only once. Positively selected for CCR7, the CD45RO-negative cells used as naive CD8 cells excluded terminally differentiated effector memory CD45RA+ cells. This clonotype was sampled from a man in his late teens or twenties in good health. Sequenced material: naive CD8+ T cells sorted from blood. This chain links TRBV27 with TRBJ2-7, with D unresolved. This CDR3 is CASSSSVGLSYEQYF. CDR3 bases: TGTGCCAGCAGTTCCTCGGTGGGATTATCCTACGAGCAGTACTTC.